The entry below describes one T cell receptor beta chain. Amplification of TCR alpha and beta CDR3 regions from RNA used iRepertoire nested multiplex PCR. Each CDR3 protein gets one entry after TCRdb re-called the multiplex PCR reads with MiXCR. The sample includes about 410,000 distinct CDR3 sequences, around 38% of them seen just once. These data come from a study of glioma-infiltrating T cells. CDR1 SNHLY and CDR2 FYNNEI come from the germline V gene. This CDR3 has 15 residues. V lost 1 base and J 5 bases, leaving 15 bases between the germline ends. Sequenced sample: glioma tissue, nonneoplastic brain tissue, or PBMCs (not recorded which). This sequence joins TRBV2 and TRBJ2-7; D not resolved. The source is a human donor with low-grade glioma or glioblastoma, undergoing nonglioma brain surgery, or in good health (not recorded which). The CDR3 nucleotides are TGTGCCAGCAGTGAAGGGCAGGCCCTGAGTGACGAGCAGTACTTC. As protein: CASSEGQALSDEQYF.